This T cell receptor beta chain was found in a study of T cell changes during pregnancy in multiple sclerosis. Assay: immunoSEQ multiplex PCR; the TCRdb copy retains only in-frame clones and omits some. Here the sample spans 30,000 to 35,000 clones, 75% to 95% being singletons. Trimming removed 4 bases at V and 0 bases at J, with 10 bases between. This CDR3 region has 15 residues. CDR1 and CDR2 (germline): SGHDN, FVKESK. The sequences come from CD8+ T cells from peripheral blood mononuclear cells, collected before pregnancy. The source is a female donor with multiple sclerosis, enrolled in a pregnancy study. The V gene is TRBV14, the J gene TRBJ1-3, with D hard to call. The DNA of the CDR3 is TGTGCCAGCAGCCCCTGGAGCATCTCTGGAAACACCATATATTTT. Translating gives CASSPWSISGNTIYF.